The next 19 T cell receptor beta chains were all read from a single sample in a study of CD8 T cells in Susac syndrome (dated by TCRdb to the late 2010s). The protocol used for the library was the immunoSEQ multiplex PCR assay. RNA was extracted with the RNeasy kit and roughly 0.45 to 1 ug was reverse transcribed using random hexamers. TCRdb applied fastp at Q25 and MiXCR to the public reads, then kept only in-frame beta chains. All rows with the same CDR3 protein become a single entry with the most common DNA and genes. A total of about 440,000 distinct CDR3 sequences appear in this sample, around 85% of them only once. The top ten constitute under 0.15% of the sample. The material sequenced was CD8+ T cells from PBMCs. These receptors came from a human donor with multiple sclerosis.

The gene calls are TRBV9 and TRBJ2-7; D ambiguous. The CDR3 contains 16 residues. Trimming shortened V by 3 bases and J by 0 bases, and 16 bases separated the two germline ends. Germline CDR1 SGDLS, CDR2 YYNGEE. The CDR3 DNA sequence: TGTGCCAGCAGCGACTCCGACTTGTCAAGCTCCTACGAGCAGTACTTC. It translates to CASSDSDLSSSYEQYF.

The V gene is TRBV6-1, the J gene TRBJ1-5; D ambiguous. This CDR3 contains 13 residues. Germline CDR1 is MNHNS and CDR2 is SASEGT. V was cut by 4 bases and J by 0 bases, with 4 bases left in between. The CDR3 sequence: CASSGYSNQPQHF. For the CDR3, the DNA is TGTGCCAGCAGTGGGTATAGCAATCAGCCCCAGCATTTT.

This clonotype occurred a few times. This chain uses TRBV3-1 with TRBJ1-2; D possibly corresponds to TRBD1 (6 bases). Germline V gene data show CDR1 as LGHDT and CDR2 as YNNKEL (reference sequence). This CDR3 contains 13 residues. The V gene lost 3 bases and the J gene lost 5 bases, with 10 bases spanning the gap. CDR3 DNA: TGTGCCAGCAGCCAGGGGGCGGATTATGGCTACACCTTC. Amino acids: CASSQGADYGYTF.

The chain couples TRBV29-1 to TRBJ2-1; 7 bases are shared with TRBD1. This CDR3 comprises 15 residues. After removal of 0 bases from V and 3 bases from J, the junction contained 5 bases not matched to a gene. Germline-derived CDR1 and CDR2 are SQVTM and ANQGSEA. For the CDR3, the DNA is TGCAGCGTTGAAGATGACAGGGTAGGCTACAATGAGCAGTTCTTC. Encoded protein: CSVEDDRVGYNEQFF.

The chain employs TRBV3-1 and TRBJ2-1, with D uncertain. The length of the CDR3 is 14 residues. Germline CDR1 reads LGHDT; CDR2 reads YNNKEL (reference sequence). The V end lost 1 base, the J end lost 8 bases, and 12 bases lay between the germline ends. The CDR3 protein is CASSQGLLVDEQFF. CDR3 DNA: TGTGCCAGCAGCCAAGGGCTACTTGTTGATGAGCAGTTCTTC.

The chain is built from TRBV24-1 and TRBJ2-5; the D call may be TRBD1 or TRBD2 (7 bases each). Germline V lookup: CDR1 KGHDR, CDR2 SFDVKD. V was pared by 5 bases and J by 2 bases, with 17 bases between. CDR3 length: 16 residues. The CDR3 protein is CATSGREGASQETQYF. The CDR3 DNA reads as TGTGCCACCAGTGGAAGGGAGGGGGCGAGTCAAGAGACCCAGTACTTC.

The chain has TRBV7-6 and TRBJ2-3, with 16 bases lining up with TRBD2. Germline V gives CDR1 SGHVS, CDR2 FNYEAQ. This CDR3 is built from 19 residues. The ends lost 1 base at V and 6 bases at J; junction bases unmatched: 10. The CDR3 DNA reads as TGTGCCAGCAGCTTAGGATTGATGGGACTAGCGGGGGGGCTGGATACGCAGTATTTT. This gives the protein CASSLGLMGLAGGLDTQYF. The complete variable domain, with remaining parts taken from reference TRBV7-6 and TRBJ2-3, reads GAGVSQSPRYKVTKRGQDVALRCDPISGHVSLYWYRQALGQGPEFLTYFNYEAQQDKSGLPNDRFSAERPEGSISTLTIQRTEQRDSAMYRCASSLGLMGLAGGLDTQYFGPGTRLTVL.

In its sample, this clonotype was seen a few times. The chain uses TRBV5-1 and TRBJ2-1; the match to TRBD1 covers 8 bases. V lost 0 bases and J lost 14; bases outside the gene matches: 7. This CDR3 spans 13 amino acids. CDR1 is SGHRS and CDR2 is YFSETQ in the germline V gene. The CDR3 region is CASSLGGSTGEFF. Written as DNA, the CDR3 is TGCGCCAGCAGCTTGGGTGGGTCGACAGGGGAGTTCTTC. The full variable domain, rest sourced from reference TRBV5-1 and TRBJ2-1, is KAGVTQTPRYLIKTRGQQVTLSCSPISGHRSVSWYQQTPGQGLQFLFEYFSETQRNKGNFPGRFSGRQFSNSRSEMNVSTLELGDSALYLCASSLGGSTGEFFGPGTRLTVL.

CDR3 amino acids: CASSFNPFMNTEAFF. The CDR3 nucleotides are TGCGCCAGCAGCTTCAACCCCTTCATGAACACTGAAGCTTTCTTT. This chain connects TRBV5-1 to TRBJ1-1; D gene unclear. The CDR3 loop spans 15 amino acids. Germline CDR1 is SGHRS and CDR2 is YFSETQ. The V end lost 2 bases, the J end lost 0 bases, and 11 bases lay between the germline ends.

The table lists this clonotype with a count of one. V gene TRBV5-1 combines with J gene TRBJ2-7, with a weak D call TRBD1 (6 bases). Trimming cost V 3 bases and J 4 bases, with 17 bases left between them. There are 15 residues in the CDR3. Germline-derived CDR1 and CDR2 are SGHRS and YFSETQ. The CDR3 DNA sequence: TGCGCCAGCAGCTCCGGGACACTGGGCAGGTACGAGCAGTACTTC. As protein: CASSSGTLGRYEQYF.

This clonotype was detected only once. V gene TRBV28 combines with J gene TRBJ1-5; D uncertain. CDR1 MDHEN and CDR2 SYDVKM come from the germline V gene. The V end was cut by 5 bases, the J end by 0 bases, with 17 bases between. The CDR3 runs to 17 residues. CDR3: CASSPRGSSYSNQPQHF. CDR3 sequence (DNA): TGTGCCAGCAGTCCCCGTGGCAGCAGTTATAGCAATCAGCCCCAGCATTTT.

J is TRBJ2-7 and V is TRBV5-5, with D maybe TRBD2 (5 bases). The CDR3 length is 16 residues. Germline assignment: CDR1 SGHKS and CDR2 YYEKEE (reference sequence). Trimming took off 0 bases at V and 6 bases at J, with 19 bases between the two ends. The CDR3 DNA sequence: TGTGCCAGCAGCTTGGCCGACATCTCCCTAGGAGGCGAGCAGTACTTC. It yields the protein CASSLADISLGGEQYF.

V usage is TRBV30 and J usage is TRBJ2-7; TRBD2 agrees at 7 bases. The V segment lost 5 bases and the J segment 1 base; nucleotides outside the gene matches: 8. Germline V gene data show CDR1 as GTSNPN and CDR2 as SVGIG (reference sequence). This CDR3 contains 14 residues. CDR3: CAWSRGDGSYEQYF. DNA of the CDR3: TGTGCCTGGTCACGGGGGGACGGTTCCTACGAGCAGTACTTC. The full variable domain, its missing parts supplied by reference TRBV30 and TRBJ2-7, is SQTIHQWPATLVQPVGSPLSLECTVEGTSNPNLYWYRQAAGRGLQLLFYSVGIGQISSEVPQNLSASRPQDRQFILSSKKLLLSDSGFYLCAWSRGDGSYEQYFGPGTRLTVT.

The chain has TRBV6-5 and TRBJ1-1, with D unclear. The CDR3 extends over 16 amino acids. Germline V lookup: CDR1 MNHEY, CDR2 SVGAGI. V was clipped by 0 bases and J by 1 base, with 12 bases between them. The CDR3 bases are TGTGCCAGCAGTTACTCGGTCCCGCCGGGGAACACTGAAGCTTTCTTT. Its translation: CASSYSVPPGNTEAFF.

The rearrangement links TRBV9 to TRBJ2-3; D is perhaps TRBD2 (6 bases). The CDR3 loop spans 15 amino acids. V was pared by 3 bases and J by 1 base, with 12 bases between. CDR1 and CDR2 from the germline V gene are SGDLS and YYNGEE. Here the CDR3 reads CASSAPSEGTDTQYF. CDR3 DNA: TGTGCCAGCAGCGCACCTAGCGAGGGCACAGATACGCAGTATTTT.

The rearrangement joins TRBV7-9 to TRBJ2-7; unclear D gene. From germline, CDR1 is SEHNR and CDR2 FQNEAQ (reference sequence). Trimming took off 5 bases at V and 0 bases at J, with 14 bases between the two ends. The CDR3 is 15 amino acids. The CDR3 protein is CASSPAYLSSYEQYF. DNA of the CDR3: TGTGCCAGCAGCCCAGCGTACTTAAGCTCCTACGAGCAGTACTTC. Together with reference TRBV7-9 and TRBJ2-7, the CDR3 gives the full variable domain: DTGVSQNPRHKITKRGQNVTFRCDPISEHNRLYWYRQTLGQGPEFLTYFQNEAQLEKSRLLSDRFSAERPKGSFSTLEIQRTEQGDSAMYLCASSPAYLSSYEQYFGPGTRLTVT.

The rearrangement uses TRBV6-5 and TRBJ2-7; TRBD1 might be the D (5 bases). The germline V and J ends were trimmed by 4 bases and 2 bases, with 15 bases remaining between them. This CDR3 has 15 amino acids. Germline loops: CDR1 MNHEY, CDR2 SVGAGI. This CDR3 is CASSLDTLNPYEQYF. CDR3 coding DNA: TGTGCCAGCAGTTTGGACACCTTAAACCCCTACGAGCAGTACTTC.

This rearrangement joins TRBV30 to TRBJ1-1; a weak D match, TRBD1 (6 bases). The CDR3 is 15 residues long. In germline, CDR1 is GTSNPN, CDR2 SVGIG (reference sequence). V was pared by 0 bases and J by 2 bases, with 13 bases between. The CDR3 DNA reads as TGTGCCTGGAGTGTACTGGGGGGGGCTAACACTGAAGCTTTCTTT. Its protein product is CAWSVLGGANTEAFF.

This clonotype came up a few times. This rearrangement joins TRBV28 to TRBJ2-7; D is unclear. The V and J ends lost 9 bases and 4 bases respectively, with 13 bases between them. The CDR3 length is 12 residues. Germline V lookup: CDR1 MDHEN, CDR2 SYDVKM. This CDR3 is CASRRTAYEQYF. CDR3 in DNA: TGTGCCAGTCGCCGGACGGCGTACGAGCAGTACTTC.